This paragraph covers one T cell receptor beta chain sequence. In its sample, this clonotype was seen many times. Its antigen remains undetermined. Qualities for individual bases were not recorded, and no much larger clone is one base off. Stable Graves' hyperthyroidism was defined as no progression to ophthalmopathy during 18 months of follow-up. Hyperthyroidism patients were newly diagnosed, with disease duration under 2 months, and aged 18 to 65 years. The study excluded patients with uncontrolled infections, other autoimmune diseases, pregnancy or lactation. Clinical symptoms, serum thyroxine and TRAb, thyroid ultrasound, and orbital computed tomography formed the basis for the diagnoses. Ficoll-Paque density gradient centrifugation was used to isolate PBMCs from about 9.4 ml of fresh peripheral blood. Total RNA was extracted with Trizol reagent, and quality was checked on an Agilent 2100 Bioanalyzer.

The data were obtained in a study of T cells in Graves' hyperthyroidism and ophthalmopathy (dated by TCRdb to the late 2010s). Looking at the study overall: Peripheral blood samples were taken at the time of initial diagnosis, prior to any treatment. To identify distinguishing TCR V-J signatures, a discovery cohort of about 100 patients was used, comprising 40 to 45 with Graves' ophthalmopathy and some 57 with stable Graves' hyperthyroidism. An independent validation cohort of fewer than 20 hyperthyroidism patients and some 15 patients who later progressed to ophthalmopathy tested prospective prediction of ophthalmopathy. The 75 to 100 discovery patients were divided at random into training and test sets in a 7:3 ratio. In addition, the study compared T-cell repertoires in thyroid tissue and in blood from a handful of Graves' hyperthyroidism patients. After sampling, hyperthyroidism patients received methimazole starting at 30 mg daily, and ophthalmopathy patients received high-dose intravenous methylprednisolone. TCR Vbeta CDR3 sequencing of 135 peripheral blood samples (around 45 ophthalmopathy, under 80 hyperthyroidism and some 17 progressor patients) is reported in the paper. Overall study results and their limits: Sample size was not statistically predetermined, and blinding of investigators to group allocation was not performed. Most expanded thyroid clonotypes (frequency above 0.001) were also found in blood, which suggests that blood repertoires may mirror thyroid immune responses. In validation, the model predicted progression to ophthalmopathy a median of about 6.8 months before onset, with approximately 71% sensitivity and roughly 73% specificity. In cross-validation, a model built on a 13 V-J signature told ophthalmopathy apart from stable hyperthyroidism with 87.88% sensitivity and approximately 81% specificity, and in testing the same model reached 80%/75%.

There are 17 amino acids in the CDR3, from cysteine to phenylalanine inclusive. Just CDR3 DNA is preserved here, 51 bases in frame from base 1. CDR1 and CDR2 (ENHRY, SYGVKD) derive from the germline V gene. V and J are truncated by 2 bases and 4 bases respectively, leaving an intervening sequence of 19 bases. The TCR beta CDR3 regions were amplified from RNA transcripts. For the first round of RT-PCR on the TCR CDR3, the HTBI primer set was used together with the Qiagen OneStep RT-PCR kit. Libraries were constructed in a second round of multiplex PCR, after which size selection and purification were performed. The libraries were sequenced on an Illumina HiSeq2000 using paired-end 100 bp reads. On the study's bioinformatics: Raw data were processed with SOAPnuke, discarding reads with adapters, uncalled bases, mean Phred below 15, or no exact constant-primer or identifier match. COPE v1.2.5 was used to merge high-quality paired reads, and clonotypes were defined as unique nucleotide sequences. MiTCR v1.1 was used to align the clonotypes against IMGT TRBV, TRBD and TRBJ reference segments. Analysis was restricted to V-J combinations with a frequency above 0.0001, which covered roughly 99% of repertoires. A TCS score was defined as the ratio of F50 (clonal expansion) to E x V (chaos), with BLOSUM62-based TCRdist applied between CDR3 peptides within each V-J. Welch's t-statistics and random forest reduced some 510 V-J features to 13, which were used in a naive Bayes classifier (R e1071). TCRdb reran the public reads through fastp at Q25 and MiXCR, keeping productive beta chains. A single entry per CDR3 protein holds the most common genes and DNA from its merged rows. Clone size and V and J calls follow TCRdb, not the original study. The sample records around 690,000 distinct CDR3 sequences, around a sixth of which are singletons. The top ten clonotypes cover roughly a sixth of the sample.

The chain is made from TRBV10-3 and TRBJ2-3; the D gene is unclear. The clonotype comes from a man aged 50-59 years with Graves' hyperthyroidism. Specimen: blood. The nucleotide sequence is given as TGTGCCATCAGTGAGACCGCTGGTGGGTTTCGACCAGATACGCAGTATTTT. It codes for CAISETAGGFRPDTQYF.